One sample yielded the 22 T cell receptor beta chains listed below, sequenced in a study of T cell repertoires in ileal Crohn's disease. Generated by immunoSEQ multiplex PCR, the TCRdb table keeps only in-frame clones and is missing some. The table includes about 17,000 clones, roughly 70% detected once. The sequenced sample consisted of ileal tissue. These receptors all come from an adult with Crohn's disease.

Comments on this clone: The junction shows a germline mismatch at one end, possibly a read error. The chain is built from TRBV18 and TRBJ2-5, with 9 bases identical to TRBD1. The length of the CDR3 is 13 residues. CDR1 and CDR2 (germline): KGHSH, LQKENI. For the CDR3, the DNA is TGTGCCAGCTCGCCACAGGGGGCCGAGACCCAGTACTTC. Amino acid sequence: CASSPQGAETQYF.

The V call is TRBV2, the J call TRBJ1-6; D not resolved. There are 13 residues in the CDR3. V was shortened by 3 bases and J by 7 bases, with 7 bases between the two germline ends. Per germline, CDR1 SNHLY and CDR2 FYNNEI. The CDR3 region is CASSDQWNSPLHF. CDR3 bases: TGTGCCAGCAGTGATCAGTGGAATTCACCCCTCCACTTT.

The CDR3 region is CASSGTGGGLYGYTF. As DNA, the CDR3 is TGTGCCAGCAGCGGAACAGGGGGGGGACTATATGGCTACACCTTC. The V and J genes are TRBV6-1 and TRBJ1-2, with TRBD1 matching 8 bases. The CDR3 is 15 residues long. Trimming cost V 6 bases and J 5 bases; bases outside gene matches: 11. Germline V lookup: CDR1 MNHNS, CDR2 SASEGT.

The V and J genes are TRBV27 and TRBJ2-1; 11 bases agree with TRBD2. Germline lookup yields CDR1 MNHEY and CDR2 SMNVEV (reference sequence). Trimming removed 5 bases from V and 4 bases from J; junction bases left unmatched: 4. The CDR3 extends over 15 amino acids. The CDR3 sequence: CASSPGTSGYNEQFF. The CDR3 DNA is TGTGCCAGCAGTCCCGGGACTAGCGGTTACAATGAGCAGTTCTTC.

The chain couples TRBV11-3 to TRBJ2-3; 7 nucleotides match TRBD1. The CDR3 covers 14 residues. Unmatched junction bases numbered 3, after V lost 3 bases and J lost 3 bases. Germline V gene data show CDR1 as SGHNT and CDR2 as YENEEA. The CDR3 region is CASSFGRGTDTQYF. In nucleotides, the CDR3 is TGTGCCAGCAGCTTTGGCAGGGGGACAGATACGCAGTATTTT.

The V call is TRBV9, the J call TRBJ2-7, with 7 bases lining up with TRBD1. The CDR3 extends over 16 amino acids. V lost 0 bases to trimming and J lost 1 base; unmatched junction nucleotides: 7. Germline V gene data show CDR1 as SGDLS and CDR2 as YYNGEE. This CDR3 is CASSVGLGQSSYEQYF. The CDR3 bases are TGTGCCAGCAGCGTAGGCTTGGGACAGTCATCCTACGAGCAGTACTTC.

The V and J genes are TRBV9 and TRBJ2-1, with TRBD2 matching over 11 bases. The CDR3 totals 16 residues. The germline V gene encodes CDR1 SGDLS and CDR2 YYNGEE. Unmatched junction bases numbered 3, after V lost 1 base and J lost 3 bases. The CDR3 loop reads CASSVRGLAVYNEQFF. The CDR3 region has the DNA TGTGCCAGCAGCGTAAGGGGACTAGCGGTCTACAATGAGCAGTTCTTC.

Here the CDR3 reads CARSLDRTVPLGYTF. CDR3 DNA sequence: TGTGCCAGAAGCTTGGATCGGACAGTCCCTCTTGGCTACACCTTC. V is TRBV5-3 and J is TRBJ1-2; the D gene is possibly TRBD1 (6 bases). TRBV5-3 is assigned to the ORF class and has an uncertain function. The CDR3 consists of 15 residues. Trimming removed 0 bases at V and 7 bases at J, with 16 bases between.

This chain connects TRBV28 to TRBJ2-5, with D maybe TRBD2 (5 bases). The CDR3 length is 13 residues. Germline V CDR1 and CDR2: MDHEN, SYDVKM. Trimming left V 5 bases short and J 0 bases short, with 7 bases between. CDR3 region: CASSPGNQETQYF. The CDR3 DNA is TGTGCCAGCAGTCCCGGGAACCAAGAGACCCAGTACTTC.

In regard to this clone: The junction and the germline gene differ at one end; a read error may be behind it. V and J are TRBV6-5 and TRBJ1-2; possible D gene TRBD1, 6 bases. This CDR3 is built from 11 residues. CDR1 and CDR2 from the germline V gene are MNHEY and SVGAGI. The CDR3 loop is CASSQGNGCTF. CDR3 coding DNA: TGTGCCAGCAGTCAGGGGAATGGCTGCACCTTC.

The chain is built from TRBV25-1 and TRBJ2-1, with a weak D call TRBD1 (6 bases). The V gene lost 7 bases and the J gene lost 0 bases, with 13 bases spanning the gap. This CDR3 spans 15 amino acids. Germline V lookup: CDR1 MGHDK, CDR2 SYGVNS. The CDR3 sequence is CASTPTGSSYNEQFF. The CDR3 DNA sequence: TGTGCCAGCACCCCCACAGGGAGCTCCTACAATGAGCAGTTCTTC.

The V gene is TRBV6-1, the J gene TRBJ2-7; TRBD1 matches at 12 bases. The ends lost 6 bases at V and 3 bases at J; junction bases unmatched: 6. This CDR3 comprises 15 residues. Germline V lookup: CDR1 MNHNS, CDR2 SASEGT. The CDR3 DNA reads as TGTGCCAGCAGAAAAGGGACAGGGGGCTTCTACGAGCAGTACTTC. It translates to CASRKGTGGFYEQYF.

V gene TRBV5-8 combines with J gene TRBJ1-3, with a weak D call TRBD1 (6 bases). Trimming removed 4 bases from V and 1 base from J, with 12 bases in between. The CDR3 covers 15 residues. The germline gives CDR1 SGHTS, CDR2 YDEGEE. The CDR3 is CASSQITGSGNTIYF. The CDR3, as DNA: TGTGCCAGCAGCCAAATCACAGGGTCTGGAAACACCATATATTTT. Supplemented by reference TRBV5-8 and TRBJ1-3, the full variable domain reads EAGVTQSPTHLIKTRGQQATLRCSPISGHTSVYWYQQALGLGLQFLLWYDEGEERNRGNFPPRFSGRQFPNYSSELNVNALELEDSALYLCASSQITGSGNTIYFGEGSWLTVV.

The V gene is TRBV7-6, the J gene TRBJ2-5; 8 bases fit TRBD2. V was clipped by 4 bases and J by 3 bases; unmatched bases: 16. CDR3 length equals 18 residues. Looked up from germline, CDR1 is SGHVS and CDR2 is FNYEAQ. The CDR3: CASSSTNRGGTDKETQYF. The CDR3 bases are TGTGCCAGCAGCTCGACTAATCGGGGGGGGACCGATAAAGAGACCCAGTACTTC.

Only one count was recorded for this clone. The J gene is TRBJ1-1, the V gene TRBV29-1; the D is unclear. Trimming took off 5 bases at V and 3 bases at J, with 7 bases between the two ends. Germline V gene sequence: CDR1 SQVTM, CDR2 ANQGSEA. The CDR3 loop spans 11 amino acids. Here the CDR3 DNA reads TGCAGCGTTCCAGGATACACTGAAGCTTTCTTT. Translation: CSVPGYTEAFF.

This clone was seen a few times. Other DNA variants within this sample encode the same CDR3. The genes are TRBV6-4 and TRBJ2-3, with no clear D. Trimming removed 0 bases at V and 0 bases at J, with 7 bases between. The CDR3 covers 15 residues. Germline V gene lookup returns CDR1 MRHNA and CDR2 SNTAGT. CDR3 region: CASSDSAGSTDTQYF. In DNA form, the CDR3 reads TGTGCCAGCAGTGACTCGGCAGGAAGCACAGATACGCAGTATTTT.

A single count supports this clone. The chain joins TRBV13 to TRBJ2-1, with TRBD2 identical over 11 bases. The V and J ends lost 3 bases and 4 bases, in that order; junction bases with no gene match: 2. Germline V gives CDR1 PRHDT, CDR2 FYEKMQ (reference sequence). The CDR3 consists of 15 residues. The CDR3 is CASSFGTSGYNEQFF. The CDR3 DNA follows: TGTGCCAGCAGCTTCGGGACTAGCGGTTACAATGAGCAGTTCTTC. The full variable domain, its missing parts supplied by reference TRBV13 and TRBJ2-1, is AAGVIQSPRHLIKEKRETATLKCYPIPRHDTVYWYQQGPGQDPQFLISFYEKMQSDKGSIPDRFSAQQFSDYHSELNMSSLELGDSALYFCASSFGTSGYNEQFFGPGTRLTVL.

This clone has just one count. This chain connects TRBV29-1 to TRBJ1-2, with 12 bases matching TRBD1. CDR1 is SQVTM and CDR2 is ANQGSEA in the germline V gene. CDR3 size: 13 residues. V lost 1 base, J lost 7 bases, and 1 base stayed unmatched. The DNA for the CDR3 is TGCAGCGTTGAAGTGGGACAGGGGGCTGGCTACACCTTC. Amino acids: CSVEVGQGAGYTF.

The rearrangement links TRBV12-2 to TRBJ2-3; the table assigns TRBD2, which was not confirmed against the DNA. TRBV12-2 is described as a pseudogene. The CDR3 is 20 amino acids. CDR3: CASRLDGGIERETSPDTQYF. Written as DNA, the CDR3 is TGTGCAAGTCGCTTAGATGGGGGGATCGAGCGGGAGACCTCACCAGATACGCAGTATTTT.

The chain uses TRBV7-8 and TRBJ2-5; D remains ambiguous. This CDR3 is built from 12 residues. Germline loops: CDR1 SGHVS, CDR2 FQNEAQ. V was trimmed by 1 base and J by 5 bases, leaving 5 bases between them. CDR3 bases: TGTGCCAGCAGCTTAGATCCTGAGACCCAGTACTTC. Its protein is CASSLDPETQYF.

The genes are TRBV2 and TRBJ2-7; 8 bases are shared with TRBD1. V trimming: 6 bases; J trimming: 1 base; junction bases outside the gene matches: 11. CDR3 size: 16 residues. The germline gives CDR1 SNHLY, CDR2 FYNNEI. The CDR3 protein is CASSRYLGQESYEQYF. CDR3 DNA sequence: TGTGCCAGCAGCCGGTATCTGGGACAGGAGTCCTACGAGCAGTACTTC. Combining the CDR3 with reference TRBV2 and TRBJ2-7 gives the whole variable domain EPEVTQTPSHQVTQMGQEVILRCVPISNHLYFYWYRQILGQKVEFLVSFYNNEISEKSEIFDDQFSVERPDGSNFTLKIRSTKLEDSAMYFCASSRYLGQESYEQYFGPGTRLTVT.

The chain has TRBV6-1 and TRBJ2-3, with TRBD2 identical over 12 bases. The V segment lost 4 bases and the J segment 4 bases; nucleotides outside the gene matches: 0. The CDR3 is made up of 14 amino acids. Germline assignment: CDR1 MNHNS and CDR2 SASEGT. The CDR3 reads CASSGLAGADTQYF. The CDR3 DNA reads TGTGCCAGCAGTGGACTAGCGGGAGCAGATACGCAGTATTTT.